The present TCR beta chain was sequenced within a study of cytomegalovirus exposure and HLA in healthy donors. General observations from the study: Because they were indistinguishable, some V segments, including TRBV6-2 and TRBV6-3, were excluded. Among the sequence variants, a highly shared cluster was likely an artifact of sequencing.

PCR primers comprised 60 Vbeta and 13 Jbeta primers. Clones were sequenced by immunoSEQ multiplex PCR, and TCRdb holds only the in-frame ones, with some missing. The sample lists some 180,000 clones, around 70% occurring once. Worth noting for this clone: Its antigen is not identified.

Germline V gives CDR1 MDHEN, CDR2 SYDVKM. This CDR3 has 15 residues. V shed 10 bases and J 3 bases; nucleotides not matched to a gene: 12. This TCR was recovered from a male donor in good health and CMV-seronegative. The sequenced sample consisted of PBMCs. The gene calls are TRBV28 and TRBJ1-2, with 9 nucleotides matching TRBD1. The CDR3 sequence is CAIINTDRGYYGYTF. The DNA of the CDR3 is TGTGCCATCATAAATACAGACAGGGGGTACTATGGCTACACCTTC.